This T cell receptor beta chain comes out of a study of chemoradiotherapy in HPV16-positive cancers. Study as a whole: A couple of HPV16-positive patients' cells yielded candidate HPV-specific clones and common motifs. General study points: Non-HPV-specific T cells did not expand in tumors during treatment, whereas candidate HPV-specific clones and E7-related motifs did. Better recurrence-free survival went with HPV-responsive T-cell expansion in HPV16-positive patients.

Regarding this clone: The antigen remains undetermined.

Samples were taken several times over chemoradiotherapy. The CDR3 runs to 15 residues. Germline V CDR1 and CDR2: MNHNY, SVGAGI (reference sequence). The J segment lost 4 bases and the V segment lost 0 bases, leaving 2 bases of the junction unmatched. TCRdb's table, derived via immunoSEQ multiplex PCR, lists solely in-frame clones and lacks some. The sample carries more than 15,000 clones, over 90% recorded once. Sequenced here: blood, sampled from a patient who underwent chemoradiotherapy. The chain is built from TRBV6-6 and TRBJ2-5; 10 bases are a match to TRBD2. This clonotype was obtained from a human donor with HPV-associated anogenital cancer. CDR3 in amino acids: CASSYSSGGPETQYF. The DNA for the CDR3 is TGTGCCAGCAGTTACTCTAGCGGGGGGCCAGAGACCCAGTACTTC.